Below, 16 T cell receptor beta chains from the same sample are listed, as sequenced in a study of regulatory T cells in long-lasting Graves disease. Noted time point: newly diagnosed GD, antithyroid drugs for less than 3 months. Extracted RNA from PBMCs served as the source of the TCR library. Arm-PCR of CDR3 regions with iRepertoire HTBI primers generated TCR beta libraries. TCRdb processed the multiplex PCR reads anew with MiXCR; each CDR3 protein has one entry. The sample consists of 400,000 to 550,000 distinct CDR3 sequences, about 17% of them appearing once. The same sample was also used in a study of T cells in Graves' hyperthyroidism and ophthalmopathy.

The sequencing here drew on peripheral blood mononuclear cells (PBMCs), taken at new diagnosis, from a patient treated with antithyroid drugs. The receptors come from a woman aged 18-29 years with Graves disease.

This clonotype was counted at least ten times. The chain is built from TRBV7-3 and TRBJ2-3; D tentatively reads TRBD1 or TRBD2 (6 bases each). With 5 bases removed from V and 2 bases from J, the gap between germline ends came to 14 bases. The CDR3 has 15 amino acids. CDR1 SGHTA and CDR2 FQGTGA come from the germline V gene. This CDR3 reads CASSPRGGLTDTQYF. In DNA form, the CDR3 reads TGTGCCAGCAGCCCCCGTGGGGGGCTCACAGATACGCAGTATTTT.

The table lists this clonotype with many counts. The CDR3 bases are TGCGCCAGCAGTGAAGGGGCAGAACAAGAGACCCAGTACTTC. Translation gives CASSEGAEQETQYF. V usage is TRBV10-2 and J usage is TRBJ2-5; D possibly corresponds to TRBD1 (5 bases). Looked up from germline, CDR1 is WSHSY and CDR2 is SAAADI. The CDR3 has 14 residues. Trimming removed 3 bases from V and 2 bases from J, with 10 bases in between.

With regard to this clonotype: Relative to the germline gene, one junction end is altered; a read error may explain this. The chain uses TRBV7-9 and TRBJ2-5, with D unclear. The CDR3 covers 11 residues. Germline V gene data show CDR1 as SEHNR and CDR2 as FQNEAQ (reference sequence). The CDR3: CANSTERAQYF. The CDR3 nucleotides read TGTGCCAACAGCACCGAACGGGCCCAGTACTTC.

The chain joins TRBV29-1 to TRBJ2-1, with a weak D call TRBD2 (5 bases). There are 13 residues in the CDR3. Trimming removed 5 bases at V and 5 bases at J, with 13 bases between. Germline CDR1 SQVTM, CDR2 ANQGSEA. CDR3 amino acids: CSVRPLGDNEQFF. The CDR3 bases are TGCAGCGTTCGACCCCTCGGGGACAATGAGCAGTTCTTC.

As regards this clonotype: A much larger clone differs by one base, so this may be a read error. The chain links TRBV18 to TRBJ2-1; tentative D call: TRBD1 (6 bases). Germline CDR1 and CDR2: KGHSH and LQKENI. The length of the CDR3 is 16 residues. The CDR3 reads CASSPPLQGSGNEQLF. For the CDR3, the DNA is TGTGCCAGCTCACCACCTCTGCAGGGGAGTGGCAATGAGCAGCTCTTC.

This sequence joins TRBV28 and TRBJ2-5; tentatively, D is TRBD1 or TRBD2 (5 bases each). Trimming pared 5 bases from V and 5 bases from J, leaving 21 bases between. This CDR3 is 16 amino acids long. Germline V CDR1 and CDR2: MDHEN, SYDVKM. CDR3 amino acids: CASSQHSGTAGETQYF. The CDR3 nucleotides read TGTGCCAGCAGTCAACACAGTGGGACGGCAGGGGAGACCCAGTACTTC.

This clonotype was observed a few times. V gene TRBV27 combines with J gene TRBJ2-5, with TRBD1 as a possible D gene (5 bases). CDR1 is MNHEY and CDR2 is SMNVEV in the germline V gene (reference sequence). The CDR3 length is 15 residues. V was trimmed by 6 bases and J by 2 bases, leaving 16 bases between them. CDR3 DNA sequence: TGTGCCAGCAGCCCATGGGGCTCATTTCAAGAGACCCAGTACTTC. It codes for CASSPWGSFQETQYF.

This clonotype was counted only a few times. Being one base from a much bigger clone, this may be a read error. The chain carries TRBV12-3 or TRBV12-4 and TRBJ1-5; TRBD1 matches 8 bases. The V and J ends lost 5 bases and 3 bases, in that order; junction bases with no gene match: 3. This CDR3 spans 14 amino acids. CDR3 nucleotide sequence: TGTGCCAGCAGTCCAGGGGGCGACAATCAGCCCCAGCATTTT. Translated: CASSPGGDNQPQHF.

Written as DNA, the CDR3 is TGCAGTGCTAGACCGACAGGGGGCATTTCACCCCTCCACTTT. It codes for CSARPTGGISPLHF. The chain uses TRBV20-1 and TRBJ1-6; 10 positions agree with TRBD1. The junction had 4 bases not matched to a gene; V was cut back by 2 bases and J by 9 bases. CDR1 and CDR2 from the germline V gene are DFQATT and SNEGSKA (reference sequence). This CDR3 contains 14 residues.

This clonotype appeared many times. The chain is built from TRBV6-2 or TRBV6-3 and TRBJ2-5, with TRBD2 matching 12 bases. V shed 2 bases and J 4 bases; nucleotides not matched to a gene: 17. The V gene's germline CDR1 is MNHEY and CDR2 SVGEGT. The CDR3 length is 20 residues. DNA for the CDR3: TGTGCCAGCAGTTACGACCGGAGACTAGCGGGAGTCGGAAGAGGAGAGACCCAGTACTTC. This gives the protein CASSYDRRLAGVGRGETQYF.

This clonotype was seen only a few times. V usage is TRBV6-2 or TRBV6-3 and J usage is TRBJ1-2; the match to TRBD1 covers 9 bases. The CDR3 contains 13 residues. Per the germline V gene, CDR1 is MNHEY and CDR2 is SVGEGT. Trimming took 6 bases from V and 6 from J; bases not matched to a gene: 5. CDR3 residues: CASSLTGGHGYTF. The CDR3 DNA reads TGTGCCAGCAGCCTGACAGGGGGACATGGCTACACCTTC.

The chain links TRBV12-3 or TRBV12-4 to TRBJ2-3, with 7 nucleotides matching TRBD2. The CDR3 runs to 17 residues. V lost 1 base to trimming and J lost 0 bases; unmatched junction nucleotides: 7. The CDR3: CASSLVLADTSTDTQYF. The CDR3 DNA follows: TGTGCCAGCAGTTTAGTCCTAGCGGATACTAGCACAGATACGCAGTATTTT.

J is TRBJ1-2 and V is TRBV4-2; 7 bases align to TRBD1. Germline V gives CDR1 LGHNA, CDR2 YNFKEQ. Trimming took 0 bases from V and 4 from J; bases not matched to a gene: 17. CDR3 length: 19 amino acids. In nucleotides, the CDR3 is TGTGCCAGCAGCCAAGAGCTTAGGACGGGGGGACAGCAATCCTATGGCTACACCTTC. As protein: CASSQELRTGGQQSYGYTF.

V is TRBV12-3 or TRBV12-4 and J is TRBJ2-1; 14 nucleotides line up with TRBD2. The CDR3 contains 17 residues. The V and J ends lost 3 bases and 7 bases, in that order; junction bases with no gene match: 8. The CDR3 DNA is TGTGCCAGCAGTTTCGGCAAAGGACTAGCGGGAGGAAATGAGCAGTTCTTC. Amino acid sequence: CASSFGKGLAGGNEQFF.

Only a few counts were recorded for this clonotype. The genes are TRBV6-2 or TRBV6-3 and TRBJ2-1; 12 bases are shared with TRBD2. The V gene's germline CDR1 is MNHEY and CDR2 SVGEGT. After removal of 4 bases from V and 8 bases from J, the junction contained 12 bases not matched to a gene. This CDR3 comprises 17 residues. The CDR3 spells CASSLRLAGVSGDEQFF. The CDR3 bases are TGTGCCAGCAGTTTGAGACTAGCGGGAGTTTCGGGGGATGAGCAGTTCTTC.

This clonotype turned up a few times. V gene TRBV18 combines with J gene TRBJ2-1; D remains unclear. This CDR3 has 14 amino acids. The V gene lost 2 bases and the J gene lost 6 bases, with 11 bases spanning the gap. CDR1 is KGHSH and CDR2 is LQKENI in the germline V gene. The CDR3 DNA follows: TGTGCCAGCTCACCAGTTTTGGGTTTCAATGAGCAGTTCTTC. Residues: CASSPVLGFNEQFF.